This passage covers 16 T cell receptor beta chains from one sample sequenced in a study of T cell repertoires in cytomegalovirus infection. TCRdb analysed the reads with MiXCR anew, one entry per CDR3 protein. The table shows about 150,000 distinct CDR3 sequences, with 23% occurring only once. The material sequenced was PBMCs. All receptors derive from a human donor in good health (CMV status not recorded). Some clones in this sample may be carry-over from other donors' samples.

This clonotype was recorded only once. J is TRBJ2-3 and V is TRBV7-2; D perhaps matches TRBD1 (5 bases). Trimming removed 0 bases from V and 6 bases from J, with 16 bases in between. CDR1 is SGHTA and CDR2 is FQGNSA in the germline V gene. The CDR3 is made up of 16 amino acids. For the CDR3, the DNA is TGTGCCAGCAGCTTAGCGTCGAGTAGGGGCGCGGATACGCAGTATTTT. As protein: CASSLASSRGADTQYF. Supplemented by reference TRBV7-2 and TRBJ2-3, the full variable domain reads GAGVSQSPSNKVTEKGKDVELRCDPISGHTALYWYRQSLGQGLEFLIYFQGNSAPDKSGLPSDRFSAERTGGSVSTLTIQRTQQEDSAVYLCASSLASSRGADTQYFGPGTRLTVL.

The CDR3 DNA is TGCGCCAGCAGCTTCTTTCAGGAGTCGAACTATGGCTACACCTTC. Translation: CASSFFQESNYGYTF. The J gene is TRBJ1-2, the V gene TRBV5-1; D unresolved. This CDR3 is 15 amino acids long. V was shortened by 2 bases and J by 2 bases, with 13 bases between the two germline ends. Germline V gene sequence: CDR1 SGHRS, CDR2 YFSETQ.

The CDR3 nucleotides read TGTGCCAGCAGCTTAGCTGGCGGGGTCTACGAGCAGTACTTC. This encodes CASSLAGGVYEQYF. The rearrangement joins TRBV7-2 to TRBJ2-7; maybe TRBD2 (6 bases). CDR1 and CDR2 (germline): SGHTA, FQGNSA. The CDR3 loop spans 14 amino acids. Trimming removed 0 bases at V and 3 bases at J, with 9 bases between. The variable domain in full, with the rest retrieved from reference TRBV7-2 and TRBJ2-7, is GAGVSQSPSNKVTEKGKDVELRCDPISGHTALYWYRQSLGQGLEFLIYFQGNSAPDKSGLPSDRFSAERTGGSVSTLTIQRTQQEDSAVYLCASSLAGGVYEQYFGPGTRLTVT.

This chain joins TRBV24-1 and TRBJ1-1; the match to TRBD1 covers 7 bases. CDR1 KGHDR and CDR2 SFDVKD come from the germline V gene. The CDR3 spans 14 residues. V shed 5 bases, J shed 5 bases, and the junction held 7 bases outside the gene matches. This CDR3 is CATSGGQRGTEAFF. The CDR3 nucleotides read TGTGCCACCAGTGGGGGACAGCGAGGGACTGAAGCTTTCTTT.

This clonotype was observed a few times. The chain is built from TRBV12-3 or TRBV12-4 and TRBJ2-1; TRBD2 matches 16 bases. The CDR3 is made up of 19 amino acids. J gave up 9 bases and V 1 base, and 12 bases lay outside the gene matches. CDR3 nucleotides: TGTGCCAGCAGTTTAGGCGGGACCGGGACTAGCGGGGGGGTAGGTGAGCAGTTCTTC. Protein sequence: CASSLGGTGTSGGVGEQFF.

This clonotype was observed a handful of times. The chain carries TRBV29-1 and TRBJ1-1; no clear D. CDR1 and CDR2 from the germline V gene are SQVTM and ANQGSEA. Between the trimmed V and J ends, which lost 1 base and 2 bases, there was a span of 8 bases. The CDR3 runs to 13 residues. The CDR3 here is CSVEVTPNTEAFF. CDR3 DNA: TGCAGCGTTGAAGTGACGCCCAACACTGAAGCTTTCTTT.

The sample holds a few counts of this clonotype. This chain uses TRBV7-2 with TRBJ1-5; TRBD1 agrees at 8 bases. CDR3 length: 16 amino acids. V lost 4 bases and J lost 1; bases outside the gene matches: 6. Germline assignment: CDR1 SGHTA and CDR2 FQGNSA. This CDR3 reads CASSSRGRGSNQPQHF. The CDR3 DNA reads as TGTGCCAGCAGCTCCAGGGGGCGCGGAAGCAATCAGCCCCAGCATTTT. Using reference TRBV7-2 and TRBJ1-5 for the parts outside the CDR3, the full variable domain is GAGVSQSPSNKVTEKGKDVELRCDPISGHTALYWYRQSLGQGLEFLIYFQGNSAPDKSGLPSDRFSAERTGGSVSTLTIQRTQQEDSAVYLCASSSRGRGSNQPQHFGDGTRLSIL.

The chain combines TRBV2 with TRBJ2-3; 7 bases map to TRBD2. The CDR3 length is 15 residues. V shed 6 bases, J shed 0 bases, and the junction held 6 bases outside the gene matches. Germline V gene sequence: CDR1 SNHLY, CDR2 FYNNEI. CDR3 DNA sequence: TGTGCCAGCAGAGATTCAGCGGGGAGCACAGATACGCAGTATTTT. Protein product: CASRDSAGSTDTQYF.

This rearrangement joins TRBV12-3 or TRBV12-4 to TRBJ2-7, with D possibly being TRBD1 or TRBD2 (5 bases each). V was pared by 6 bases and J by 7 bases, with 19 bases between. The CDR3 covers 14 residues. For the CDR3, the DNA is TGTGCCAGCAGCCTCCCGACTATCCCAGGGGAGCAGTACTTC. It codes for CASSLPTIPGEQYF.

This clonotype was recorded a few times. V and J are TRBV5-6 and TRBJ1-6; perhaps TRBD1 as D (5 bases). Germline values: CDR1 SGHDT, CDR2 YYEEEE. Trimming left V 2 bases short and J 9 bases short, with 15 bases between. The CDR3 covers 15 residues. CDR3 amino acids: CASSFRTFNASPLHF. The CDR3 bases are TGTGCCAGCAGCTTCCGGACATTCAACGCTTCACCCCTCCACTTT.

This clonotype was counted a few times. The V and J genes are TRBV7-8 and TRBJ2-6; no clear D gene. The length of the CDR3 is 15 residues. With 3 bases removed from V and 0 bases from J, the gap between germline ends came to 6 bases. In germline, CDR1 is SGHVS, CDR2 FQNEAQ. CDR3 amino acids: CASSFRTSGANVLTF. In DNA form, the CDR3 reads TGTGCCAGCAGCTTCAGGACCTCTGGGGCCAACGTCCTGACTTTC.

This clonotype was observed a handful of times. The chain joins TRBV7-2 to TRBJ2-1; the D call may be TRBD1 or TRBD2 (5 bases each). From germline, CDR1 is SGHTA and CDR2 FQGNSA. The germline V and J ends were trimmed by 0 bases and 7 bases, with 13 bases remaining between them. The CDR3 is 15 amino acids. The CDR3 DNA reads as TGTGCCAGCAGCTTAGCATGGGGGAAGACGAATGAGCAGTTCTTC. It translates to CASSLAWGKTNEQFF.

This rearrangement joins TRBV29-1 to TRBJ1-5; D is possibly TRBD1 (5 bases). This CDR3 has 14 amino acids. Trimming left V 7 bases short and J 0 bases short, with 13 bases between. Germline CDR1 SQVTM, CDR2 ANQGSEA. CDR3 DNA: TGCAGCGGAAAGACAGATTTTAGCAATCAGCCCCAGCATTTT. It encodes CSGKTDFSNQPQHF. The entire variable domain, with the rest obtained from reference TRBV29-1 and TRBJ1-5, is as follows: SAVISQKPSRDICQRGTSLTIQCQVDSQVTMMFWYRQQPGQSLTLIATANQGSEATYESGFVIDKFPISRPNLTFSTLTVSNMSPEDSSIYLCSGKTDFSNQPQHFGDGTRLSIL.

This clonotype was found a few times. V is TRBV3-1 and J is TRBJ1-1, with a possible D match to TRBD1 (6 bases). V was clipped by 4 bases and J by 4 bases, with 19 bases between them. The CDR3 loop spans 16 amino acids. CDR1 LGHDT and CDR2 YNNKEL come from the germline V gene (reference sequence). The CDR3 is CASSPTQVGAGTEAFF. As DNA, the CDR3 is TGTGCCAGCAGCCCCACGCAGGTGGGGGCTGGCACTGAAGCTTTCTTT.

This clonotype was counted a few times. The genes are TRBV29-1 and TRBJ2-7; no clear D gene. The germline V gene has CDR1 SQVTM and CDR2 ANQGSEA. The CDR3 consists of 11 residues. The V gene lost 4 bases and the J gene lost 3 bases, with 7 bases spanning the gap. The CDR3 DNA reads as TGCAGCGTTGGTCAAAACTACGAGCAGTACTTC. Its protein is CSVGQNYEQYF.

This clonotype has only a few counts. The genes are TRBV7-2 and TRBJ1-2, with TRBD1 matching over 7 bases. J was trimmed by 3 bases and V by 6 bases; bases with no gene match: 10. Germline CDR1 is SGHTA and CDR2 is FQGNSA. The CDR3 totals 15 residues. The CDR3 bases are TGTGCCAGCAGATCGGGACAAGGGGGCCACTATGGCTACACCTTC. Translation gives CASRSGQGGHYGYTF.